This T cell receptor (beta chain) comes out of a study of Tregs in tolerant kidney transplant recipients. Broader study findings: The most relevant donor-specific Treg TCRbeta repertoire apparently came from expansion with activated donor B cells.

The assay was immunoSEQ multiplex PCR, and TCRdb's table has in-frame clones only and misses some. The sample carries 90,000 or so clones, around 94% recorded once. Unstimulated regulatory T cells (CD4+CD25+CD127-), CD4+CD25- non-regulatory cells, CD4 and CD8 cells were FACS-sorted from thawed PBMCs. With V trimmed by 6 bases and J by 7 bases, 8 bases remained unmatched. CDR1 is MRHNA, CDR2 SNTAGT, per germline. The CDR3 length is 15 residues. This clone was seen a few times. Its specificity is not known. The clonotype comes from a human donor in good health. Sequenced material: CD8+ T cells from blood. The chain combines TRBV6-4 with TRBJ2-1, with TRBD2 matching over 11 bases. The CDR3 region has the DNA TGTGCCAGCAGCGACACTAGCGGGAGCTTAAATGAGCAGTTCTTC. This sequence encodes CASSDTSGSLNEQFF.